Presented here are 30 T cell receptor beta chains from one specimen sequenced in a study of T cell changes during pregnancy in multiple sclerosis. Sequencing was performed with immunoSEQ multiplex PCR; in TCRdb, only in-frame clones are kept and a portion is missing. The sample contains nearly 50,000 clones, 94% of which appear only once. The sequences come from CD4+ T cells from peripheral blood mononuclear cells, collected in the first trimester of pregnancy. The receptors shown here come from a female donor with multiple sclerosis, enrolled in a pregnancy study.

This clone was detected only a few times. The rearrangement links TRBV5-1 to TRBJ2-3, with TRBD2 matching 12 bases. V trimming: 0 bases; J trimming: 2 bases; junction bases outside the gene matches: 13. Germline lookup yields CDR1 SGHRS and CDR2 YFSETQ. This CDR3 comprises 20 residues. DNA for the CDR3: TGCGCCAGCAGCTTGGCCGGAGTACTAGCGGGGGGAACAGACACAGATACGCAGTATTTT. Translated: CASSLAGVLAGGTDTDTQYF.

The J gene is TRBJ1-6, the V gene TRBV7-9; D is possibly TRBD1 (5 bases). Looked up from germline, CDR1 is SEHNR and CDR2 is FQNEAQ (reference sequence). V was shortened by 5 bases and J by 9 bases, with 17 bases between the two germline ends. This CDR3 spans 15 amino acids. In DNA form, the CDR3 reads TGTGCCAGCAGCCCAACCGACAGTGAGGTTTCACCCCTCCACTTT. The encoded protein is CASSPTDSEVSPLHF.

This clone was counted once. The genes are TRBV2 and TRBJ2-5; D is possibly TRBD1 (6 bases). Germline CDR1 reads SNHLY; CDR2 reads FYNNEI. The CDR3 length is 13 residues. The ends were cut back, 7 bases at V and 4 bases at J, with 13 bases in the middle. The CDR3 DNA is TGTGCCAGCACTATGTCCAGGGGAGAGACCCAGTACTTC. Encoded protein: CASTMSRGETQYF.

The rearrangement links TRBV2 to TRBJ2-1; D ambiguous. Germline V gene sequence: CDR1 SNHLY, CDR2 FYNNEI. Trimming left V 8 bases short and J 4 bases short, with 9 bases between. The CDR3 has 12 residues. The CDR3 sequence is CASSLQYNEQFF. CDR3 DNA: TGTGCCAGCTCCCTGCAGTACAATGAGCAGTTCTTC.

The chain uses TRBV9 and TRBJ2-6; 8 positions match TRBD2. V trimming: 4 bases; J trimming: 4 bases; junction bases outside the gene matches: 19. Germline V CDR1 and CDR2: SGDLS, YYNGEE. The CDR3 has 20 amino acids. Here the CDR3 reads CASSPLGRAGRDWGANVLTF. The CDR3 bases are TGTGCCAGCAGCCCCCTCGGGAGGGCAGGTCGGGACTGGGGGGCCAACGTCCTGACTTTC.

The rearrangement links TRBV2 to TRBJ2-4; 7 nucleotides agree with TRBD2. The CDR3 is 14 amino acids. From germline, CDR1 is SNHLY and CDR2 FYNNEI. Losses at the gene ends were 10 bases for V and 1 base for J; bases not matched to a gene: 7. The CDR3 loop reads CATVYSGAKNIQYF. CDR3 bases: TGTGCCACCGTATATAGCGGGGCCAAAAACATTCAGTACTTC.

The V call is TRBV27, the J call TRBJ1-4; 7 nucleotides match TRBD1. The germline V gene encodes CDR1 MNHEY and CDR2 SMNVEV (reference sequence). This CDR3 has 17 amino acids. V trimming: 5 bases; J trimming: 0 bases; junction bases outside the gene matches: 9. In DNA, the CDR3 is TGTGCCAGCAGTCCCGGGACAGCAACACCAACTAATGAAAAACTGTTTTTT. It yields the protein CASSPGTATPTNEKLFF.

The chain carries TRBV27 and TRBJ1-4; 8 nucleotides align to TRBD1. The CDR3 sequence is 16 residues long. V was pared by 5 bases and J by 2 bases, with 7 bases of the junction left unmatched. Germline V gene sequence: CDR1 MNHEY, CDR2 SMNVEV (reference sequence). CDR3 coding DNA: TGTGCCAGCAGTCCAGGGGGCGCTTCGACTAATGAAAAACTGTTTTTT. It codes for CASSPGGASTNEKLFF.

CDR3 sequence: CASSIGGGRRNEQFF. CDR3 nucleotide sequence: TGTGCCAGCAGCATTGGGGGAGGGAGAAGGAATGAGCAGTTCTTC. The rearrangement links TRBV7-2 to TRBJ2-1; TRBD2 matches at 7 bases. Germline CDR1 reads SGHTA; CDR2 reads FQGNSA. This CDR3 comprises 15 residues. V lost 5 bases, J lost 7 bases, and 11 bases stayed unmatched.

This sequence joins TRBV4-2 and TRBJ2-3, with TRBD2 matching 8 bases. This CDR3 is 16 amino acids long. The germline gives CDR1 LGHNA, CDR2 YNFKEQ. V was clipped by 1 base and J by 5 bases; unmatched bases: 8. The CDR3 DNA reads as TGTGCCAGCAGCCAAGGATTAGGACTAGCTGAAGATACGCAGTATTTT. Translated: CASSQGLGLAEDTQYF.

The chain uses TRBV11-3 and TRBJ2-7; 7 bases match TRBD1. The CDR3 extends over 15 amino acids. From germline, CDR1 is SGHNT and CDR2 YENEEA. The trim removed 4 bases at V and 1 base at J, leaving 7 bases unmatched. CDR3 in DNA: TGTGCCAGCAGCTCCCGACAGGGTCCTTCCTACGAGCAGTACTTC. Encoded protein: CASSSRQGPSYEQYF.

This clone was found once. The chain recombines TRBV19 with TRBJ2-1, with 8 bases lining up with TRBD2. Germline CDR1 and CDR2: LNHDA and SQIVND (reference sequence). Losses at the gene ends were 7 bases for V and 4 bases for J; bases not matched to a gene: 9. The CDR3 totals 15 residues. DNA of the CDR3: TGTGCCAGTACTCGTGCGGGGGGATGGTACAATGAGCAGTTCTTC. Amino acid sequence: CASTRAGGWYNEQFF.

CDR3 residues: CASSVGGIDAGELFF. Here the CDR3 DNA reads TGTGCCAGCAGCGTAGGGGGCATTGACGCCGGGGAGCTGTTTTTT. This rearrangement joins TRBV9 to TRBJ2-2, with D perhaps TRBD1 (5 bases). Per the germline V gene, CDR1 is SGDLS and CDR2 is YYNGEE. This CDR3 has 15 amino acids. Trimming cost V 0 bases and J 6 bases, with 12 bases left between them. The variable domain in full, completed from reference TRBV9 and TRBJ2-2, reads DSGVTQTPKHLITATGQRVTLRCSPRSGDLSVYWYQQSLDQGLQFLIQYYNGEERAKGNILERFSAQQFPDLHSELNLSSLELGDSALYFCASSVGGIDAGELFFGEGSRLTVL.

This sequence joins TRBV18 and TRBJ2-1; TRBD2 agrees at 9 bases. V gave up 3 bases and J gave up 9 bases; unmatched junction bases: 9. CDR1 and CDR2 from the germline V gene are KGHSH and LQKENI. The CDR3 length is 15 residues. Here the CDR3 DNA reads TGTGCCAGCTCACCCCGGATGACTAGCGGCCCTGAGCAGTTCTTC. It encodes CASSPRMTSGPEQFF.

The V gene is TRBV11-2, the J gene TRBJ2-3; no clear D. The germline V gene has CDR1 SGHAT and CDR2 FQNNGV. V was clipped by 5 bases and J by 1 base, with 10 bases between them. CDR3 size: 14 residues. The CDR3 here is CASSTALGTDTQYF. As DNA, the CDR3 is TGTGCCAGCAGCACTGCTTTAGGCACAGATACGCAGTATTTT.

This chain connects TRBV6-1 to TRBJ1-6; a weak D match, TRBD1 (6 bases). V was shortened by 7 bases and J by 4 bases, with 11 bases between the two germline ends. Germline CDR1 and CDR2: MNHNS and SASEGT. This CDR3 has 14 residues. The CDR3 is CASNRQEYNSPLHF. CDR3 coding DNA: TGTGCCAGCAACAGACAGGAATATAATTCACCCCTCCACTTT.

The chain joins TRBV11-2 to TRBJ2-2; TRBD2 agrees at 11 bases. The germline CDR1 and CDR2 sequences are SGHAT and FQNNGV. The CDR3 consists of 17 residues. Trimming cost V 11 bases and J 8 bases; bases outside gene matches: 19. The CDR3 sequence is CAGRRASGGLVPGELFF. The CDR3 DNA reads TGTGCCGGCCGTCGCGCTAGCGGGGGGCTGGTCCCGGGGGAGCTGTTTTTT.

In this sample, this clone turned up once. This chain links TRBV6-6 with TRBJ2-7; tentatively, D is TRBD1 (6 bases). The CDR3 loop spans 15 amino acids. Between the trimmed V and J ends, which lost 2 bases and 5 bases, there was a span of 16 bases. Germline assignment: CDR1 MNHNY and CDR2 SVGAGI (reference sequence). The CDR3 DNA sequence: TGTGCCAGCAGTTACCCGACAGGCCGGGGCCACGAGCAGTACTTC. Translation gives CASSYPTGRGHEQYF.

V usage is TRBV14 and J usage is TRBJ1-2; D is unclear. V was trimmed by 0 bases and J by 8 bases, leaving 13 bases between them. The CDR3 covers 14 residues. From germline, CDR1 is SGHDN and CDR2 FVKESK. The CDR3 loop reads CASSQDLVPGGYTF. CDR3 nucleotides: TGTGCCAGCAGCCAAGATCTTGTTCCAGGAGGCTACACCTTC.

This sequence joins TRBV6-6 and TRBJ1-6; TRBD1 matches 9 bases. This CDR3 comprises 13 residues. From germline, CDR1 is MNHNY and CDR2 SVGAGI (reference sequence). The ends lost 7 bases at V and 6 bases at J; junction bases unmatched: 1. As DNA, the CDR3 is TGTGCCAGCAAGGGACAGGGTAATTCACCCCTCCACTTT. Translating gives CASKGQGNSPLHF.

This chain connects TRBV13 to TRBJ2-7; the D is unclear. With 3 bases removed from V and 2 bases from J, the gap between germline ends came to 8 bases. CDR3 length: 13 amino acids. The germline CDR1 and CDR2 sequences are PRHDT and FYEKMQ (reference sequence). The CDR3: CASSFFDTYEQYF. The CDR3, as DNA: TGTGCCAGCAGCTTCTTTGACACCTACGAGCAGTACTTC. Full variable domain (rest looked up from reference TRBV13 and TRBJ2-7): AAGVIQSPRHLIKEKRETATLKCYPIPRHDTVYWYQQGPGQDPQFLISFYEKMQSDKGSIPDRFSAQQFSDYHSELNMSSLELGDSALYFCASSFFDTYEQYFGPGTRLTVT.

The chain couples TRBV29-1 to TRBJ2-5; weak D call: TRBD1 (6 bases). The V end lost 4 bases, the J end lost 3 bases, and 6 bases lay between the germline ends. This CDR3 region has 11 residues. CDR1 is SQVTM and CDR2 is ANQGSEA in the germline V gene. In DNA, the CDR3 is TGCAGCGTTGCAGGGGAAGAGACCCAGTACTTC. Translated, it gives CSVAGEETQYF.

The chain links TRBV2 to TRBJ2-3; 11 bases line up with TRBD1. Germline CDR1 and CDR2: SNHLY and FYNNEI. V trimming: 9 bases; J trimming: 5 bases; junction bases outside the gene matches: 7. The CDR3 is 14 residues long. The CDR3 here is CASAGQGVQDTQYF. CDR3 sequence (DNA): TGTGCCAGTGCGGGACAGGGGGTACAAGATACGCAGTATTTT.

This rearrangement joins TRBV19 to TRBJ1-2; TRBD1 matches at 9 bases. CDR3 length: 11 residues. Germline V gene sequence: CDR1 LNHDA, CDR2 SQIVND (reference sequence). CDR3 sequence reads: CTHRGLRGYTF. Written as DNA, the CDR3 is TGTACGCACAGGGGGCTTCGGGGCTACACCTTC. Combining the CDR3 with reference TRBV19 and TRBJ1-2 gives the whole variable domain DGGITQSPKYLFRKEGQNVTLSCEQNLNHDAMYWYRQDPGQGLRLIYYSQIVNDFQKGDIAEGYSVSREKKESFPLTVTSAQKNPTAFYLCTHRGLRGYTFGSGTRLTVV.

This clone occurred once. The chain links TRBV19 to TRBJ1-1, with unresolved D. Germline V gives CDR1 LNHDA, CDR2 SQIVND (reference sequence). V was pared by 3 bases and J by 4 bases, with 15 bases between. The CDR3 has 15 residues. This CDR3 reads CASSIPPRRATEAFF. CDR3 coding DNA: TGTGCCAGTAGTATCCCTCCGCGGCGGGCCACTGAAGCTTTCTTT.

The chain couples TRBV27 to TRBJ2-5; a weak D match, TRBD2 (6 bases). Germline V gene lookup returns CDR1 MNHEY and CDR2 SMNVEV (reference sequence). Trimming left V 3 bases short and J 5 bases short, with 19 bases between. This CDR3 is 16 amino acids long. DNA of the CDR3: TGTGCCAGCAGTTTCAGACGCTTTGGGGGGACGGAGACCCAGTACTTC. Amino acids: CASSFRRFGGTETQYF.

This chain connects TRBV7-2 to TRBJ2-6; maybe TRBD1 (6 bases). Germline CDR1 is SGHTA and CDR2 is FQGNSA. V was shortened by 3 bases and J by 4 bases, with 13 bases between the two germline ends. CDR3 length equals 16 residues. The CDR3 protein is CASSFQGFGGANVLTF. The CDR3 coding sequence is TGTGCCAGCAGCTTCCAGGGGTTCGGAGGGGCCAACGTCCTGACTTTC.

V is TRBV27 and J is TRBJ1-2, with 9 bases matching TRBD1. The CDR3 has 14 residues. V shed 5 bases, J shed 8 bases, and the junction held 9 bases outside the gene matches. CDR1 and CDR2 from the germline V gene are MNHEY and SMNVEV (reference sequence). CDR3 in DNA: TGTGCCAGCAGTCCCTCGGGACAGGGTAAGGGCTACACCTTC. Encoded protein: CASSPSGQGKGYTF.

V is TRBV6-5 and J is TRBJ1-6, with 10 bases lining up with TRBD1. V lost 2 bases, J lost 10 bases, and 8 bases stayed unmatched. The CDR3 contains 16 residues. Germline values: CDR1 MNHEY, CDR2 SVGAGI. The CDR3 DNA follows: TGTGCCAGCAGTTACACGGGGACAGGGGTGGACTCACCCCTCCACTTT. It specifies CASSYTGTGVDSPLHF.

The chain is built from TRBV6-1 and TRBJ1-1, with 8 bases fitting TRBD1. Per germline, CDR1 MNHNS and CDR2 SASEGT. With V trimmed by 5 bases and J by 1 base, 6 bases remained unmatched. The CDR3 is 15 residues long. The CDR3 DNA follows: TGTGCCAGCAGTTGGACAGGGAACGGGAACACTGAAGCTTTCTTT. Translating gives CASSWTGNGNTEAFF.